These 4 T cell receptor beta chains came from one sample sequenced in a study of blood T cell repertoires in COVID-19. TCRdb's table, derived via immunoSEQ multiplex PCR, lists solely in-frame clones and lacks some. The table has over 200,000 clones, 81% seen once; the top ten hold about 7.4%. Sequenced input: peripheral blood. The receptor set was obtained from an elderly woman with acute or convalescent COVID-19.

This clone was seen just once. This sequence joins TRBV29-1 and TRBJ1-1; 7 bases match TRBD1. Trimming removed 8 bases from V and 1 base from J; junction bases left unmatched: 13. The CDR3 is 15 amino acids. The germline CDR1 and CDR2 sequences are SQVTM and ANQGSEA. The CDR3 DNA reads TGCAGCATCCGGGACAGTGGGGCCACGAACACTGAAGCTTTCTTT. This encodes CSIRDSGATNTEAFF.

V is TRBV6-5 and J is TRBJ2-7, with 13 bases matching TRBD2. The CDR3 totals 15 residues. From germline, CDR1 is MNHEY and CDR2 SVGAGI. The V gene end was trimmed by 2 bases and the J gene end by 5 bases; junction bases not matched to a gene: 3. The CDR3 DNA reads TGTGCCAGCAGTTACACTAGCGGGGGGGCAAACGAGCAGTACTTC. Translated, it gives CASSYTSGGANEQYF.

V is TRBV6-4 and J is TRBJ2-3; D not resolved. The CDR3 covers 14 residues. The germline V and J ends were trimmed by 0 bases and 6 bases, with 10 bases remaining between them. Per germline, CDR1 MRHNA and CDR2 SNTAGT. In DNA form, the CDR3 reads TGTGCCAGCAGTGACTCAAGCATTGCTGATACGCAGTATTTT. Translation gives CASSDSSIADTQYF.

This sequence joins TRBV10-3 and TRBJ1-2, with D hard to call. This CDR3 region has 13 residues. Germline V lookup: CDR1 ENHRY, CDR2 SYGVKD. Trimming removed 4 bases from V and 6 bases from J, with 12 bases in between. The CDR3 nucleotides read TGTGCCATCAGTGGATCGCAGATGGATGGCTACACCTTC. Its translation is CAISGSQMDGYTF.